Here is one T cell receptor (beta chain) with its context. Antigen specificity is unknown. Generated by immunoSEQ multiplex PCR, the TCRdb table keeps only in-frame clones and is missing some. The sample includes 140,000 to 150,000 clones, approximately 93% of them seen just once. The sample comes from a study of T cell responses to AZD1222 COVID-19 vaccine. Study-level findings and limits: Unmutated regions of variants are reportedly targeted by nearly half of spike-specific TCRs.

The sequencing used peripheral blood, collected after recovery from COVID-19. The clonotype originates from an adult who had recovered from COVID-19.

This chain's CDR3 is CASGFVHPLHF. For the CDR3, the DNA is TGTGCTAGTGGTTTCGTCCATCCCCTCCACTTT. The chain carries TRBV12-5 and TRBJ1-6; D call uncertain. V lost 3 bases and J 13 bases, leaving 7 bases between the germline ends. CDR3 length equals 11 residues. Germline assignment: CDR1 LGHNT and CDR2 FRNRAP.